The entry below describes one TCR beta chain. The sample comes from a study of shared clonotypes between healthy human individuals. This CDR3 spans 14 amino acids. The V end was cut by 1 base, the J end by 1 base, with 7 bases between. Germline V gives CDR1 LGHNA, CDR2 YNFKEQ. As originally analysed: ImmunoSEQ only sent back junction sequences with no quality scores, so filtering was done differently. The data were produced by immunoSEQ multiplex PCR, yet TCRdb's version contains in-frame clones alone and is incomplete. The DNA gave D and trimming, while V, J and clone size come from that table. The table lists about 600,000 clones, less than 98% of them singletons.

Sequenced: naive CD4+ T cells sorted from blood. Described subset: CD45RA+ positively selected. V and J are TRBV4-2 and TRBJ1-2; perhaps TRBD1 as D (6 bases). The receptor's source is a woman aged 25-40 years in good health. CDR3 loop: CASSQGTVNYGYTF. For the CDR3, the DNA is TGTGCCAGCAGCCAAGGGACAGTTAACTATGGCTACACCTTC.